This T cell receptor beta chain is from a study of tumor-infiltrating lymphocytes in localized non-small cell lung cancer. Study-wide context: The cohort mixed smokers and never-smokers, several histologies, and some post-neoadjuvant-chemotherapy samples.

Clones were read by immunoSEQ multiplex PCR, and TCRdb kept only the in-frame ones, dropping some. The sample contains fewer than 15,000 clones, about 63% of which appear only once. V trimming: 2 bases; J trimming: 6 bases; junction bases outside the gene matches: 7. The CDR3 has 13 residues. Looked up from germline, CDR1 is GTSNPN and CDR2 is SVGIG (reference sequence). This clone is medium-sized. The V call is TRBV30, the J call TRBJ2-7, with TRBD2 identical over 7 bases. Sequenced: lung tumor tissue. This sequence was found in a human donor with non-small cell lung cancer. CDR3 DNA sequence: TGTGCCTGGAGTCTGGGGGGGGGTGTCGAGCAGTACTTC. Its translation: CAWSLGGGVEQYF.